This T cell receptor beta chain is drawn from a study of blood T cell repertoires in COVID-19. Study background: In each case, the material was cDNA or gDNA derived from T cells, B-cell-depleted T cells, or PBMCs.

V was pared by 0 bases and J by 6 bases, with 4 bases of the junction left unmatched. Germline values: CDR1 MNHEY, CDR2 SVGEGT. This CDR3 contains 16 residues. Study processing details: Amplified reference gene primers provided the basis for estimating nucleated cell counts. Sequencing used immunoSEQ multiplex PCR; TCRdb keeps in-frame clones, though not all of them. V and J calls and clone size come straight from that table; D and trimming were deduced from the DNA. The sample carries some 150,000 clones, about 80% recorded once. This TCR was sampled from a woman over 75 in a cohort sampled during active or convalescent COVID-19. This rearrangement joins TRBV6-2 or TRBV6-3 to TRBJ1-6, with 8 bases that match TRBD1. Sequenced: peripheral blood. The CDR3 is CASSYSPDRVNSPLHF. The CDR3 DNA is TGTGCCAGCAGTTACTCCCCGGACAGGGTTAATTCACCCCTCCACTTT.